This T cell receptor (beta chain) is drawn from a study of identical twins. Germline V gives CDR1 DFQATT, CDR2 SNEGSKA (reference sequence). The CDR3 runs to 15 residues. Trimming at V came to 2 bases and at J to 10 bases, leaving 10 bases not matched to a gene. This clonotype was counted between two and nine times. Antigen specificity is unknown. Study-level results: With abundant cord blood beta clonotypes, insertions were fewer; memory repertoires showed no such pattern. Low generation-probability sequences were in excess among twin-shared out-of-frame alpha sequences. Where beta out-of-frame sequences were concerned, excess twin sharing was weaker.

TCRdb used MiXCR to reprocess the 5' RACE reads, holding one entry per CDR3 protein. Of 570,000 or so distinct CDR3 sequences in the sample, approximately 10% were seen once. These same records also appear under a second study, on yellow fever vaccine responses in identical twins.

This chain uses TRBV20-1 with TRBJ2-3; 12 bases are shared with TRBD2. What was sequenced was PBMCs. The sequence was collected from a woman between 18 and 29 years old in good health. CDR3 region: CSARKLAGGPVAQYF. CDR3 coding DNA: TGCAGTGCTAGAAAACTAGCGGGGGGTCCGGTGGCGCAGTATTTT.